This entry concerns a single TCR beta chain. The data belong to a study of blood T cells in healthy people across ages. Healthy Caucasian individuals from Russia aged roughly 6 to 95 were enrolled as donors. Donors gave roughly 10 milliliters of peripheral blood apiece. Germline values: CDR1 SGHRS, CDR2 YFSETQ. The CDR3 has 12 amino acids. J lost 10 bases, V lost 1 base, and 3 bases had no gene match. A sample-barcoded 5' primer and a J-beta primer mix were used in a second PCR of roughly 7 to 11 cycles. Individual samples furnished no less than 2.5 million CDR3-containing paired-end reads apiece. TCRdb re-called the 5' RACE reads through MiXCR, storing one row per CDR3 protein. There are about 1.1 million distinct CDR3 sequences in the sample; around two fifths occur only once, and about an eighth lies in the top ten.

The chain has TRBV5-1 and TRBJ1-1; the match to TRBD1 covers 8 bases. Sequenced: blood. This receptor was identified in a man younger than 30 in good health. The CDR3 here is CASSLNRGRAFF. The CDR3 DNA reads TGCGCCAGCAGCTTGAACAGGGGGAGAGCTTTCTTT.